One sample yielded the 18 T cell receptor beta chains listed below, sequenced in a study of OX40 agonist ivuxolimab in advanced cancers. Libraries were made using the immunoSEQ multiplex PCR assay. This is the immuneACCESS table as TCRdb keeps it, with only in-frame sequences that have V and J called. A part of the clones is gone; compared with another copy, unresolved V genes explain less than half, and the rest is unexplained. The sample records under 90,000 clones, around 86% of which are singletons. Of the sample, approximately 0.99% falls within the top ten clones. The sample was CD4+ or CD8+ T cells sorted from blood, taken in a trial of the OX40 agonist ivuxolimab. The receptors derive from an adult with an advanced solid tumor such as melanoma, head and neck, liver or kidney cancer.

This clone appeared a single time. The genes are TRBV6-1 and TRBJ1-3, with TRBD1 as a possible D gene (6 bases). The CDR3 consists of 15 residues. V lost 7 bases to trimming and J lost 3 bases, with 16 bases between them. Germline CDR1 reads MNHNS; CDR2 reads SASEGT. The CDR3 sequence: CASKNTGSYGNTIYF. The CDR3 DNA follows: TGTGCCAGCAAGAACACAGGGTCTTATGGAAACACCATATATTTT.

This chain joins TRBV4-2 and TRBJ2-5; TRBD2 aligns across 10 bases. Germline V gene data show CDR1 as LGHNA and CDR2 as YNFKEQ. Unmatched junction bases numbered 4, after V lost 4 bases and J lost 2 bases. The CDR3 sequence is 15 residues long. CDR3: CASSPGLAAQETQYF. In DNA form, the CDR3 reads TGTGCCAGCAGCCCTGGACTAGCGGCTCAAGAGACCCAGTACTTC.

V gene TRBV7-9 combines with J gene TRBJ2-5; a weak D match, TRBD1 (6 bases). The length of the CDR3 is 15 residues. Germline V gives CDR1 SEHNR, CDR2 FQNEAQ (reference sequence). V lost 5 bases, J lost 2 bases, and 15 bases lay in between. This CDR3 is CASSPDRIPQETQYF. The CDR3 DNA reads TGTGCCAGCAGCCCGGACAGAATTCCACAAGAGACCCAGTACTTC.

This chain joins TRBV7-3 and TRBJ2-1; 12 nucleotides match TRBD2. This CDR3 comprises 15 residues. Trimming took 5 bases from V and 8 from J; bases not matched to a gene: 7. Germline V gene sequence: CDR1 SGHTA, CDR2 FQGTGA. The DNA of the CDR3 is TGTGCCAGCAGCCTGACTAGCGGGAGTGGCTATGAGCAGTTCTTC. Protein: CASSLTSGSGYEQFF.

The chain has TRBV18 and TRBJ1-6; a possible D gene is TRBD1 (5 bases). CDR1 and CDR2 (germline): KGHSH, LQKENI. The CDR3 is 15 residues long. The V and J ends lost 6 bases and 7 bases respectively, with 16 bases between them. DNA of the CDR3: TGTGCCAGCTCCCAACGGGACGGACTAAATTCACCCCTCCACTTT. Translation gives CASSQRDGLNSPLHF.

This clone was seen a single time. V usage is TRBV18 and J usage is TRBJ2-3, with unresolved D. CDR1 is KGHSH and CDR2 is LQKENI in the germline V gene. Deletions cut 1 base from V and 2 bases from J, with 13 bases between. The CDR3 has 16 residues. The CDR3 spells CASSPRLGRNTDTQYF. The DNA for the CDR3 is TGTGCCAGCTCACCACGGCTCGGACGGAACACAGATACGCAGTATTTT.

This clone has more than one count but fewer than ten. J is TRBJ1-6 and V is TRBV4-1; D is ambiguous. The ends were cut back, 2 bases at V and 4 bases at J, with 3 bases in the middle. The CDR3 consists of 13 residues. Germline CDR1 is MGHRA and CDR2 is YSYEKL. CDR3: CASSQLYNSPLHF. CDR3 DNA sequence: TGCGCCAGCAGCCAATTGTATAATTCACCCCTCCACTTT.

This clone occurred a few times. The rearrangement uses TRBV4-1 and TRBJ2-2, with TRBD2 identical over 13 bases. J was trimmed by 5 bases and V by 6 bases; bases with no gene match: 12. The V gene's germline CDR1 is MGHRA and CDR2 YSYEKL. This CDR3 is built from 18 residues. This CDR3 is CASRRLAGGYQTTGELFF. In nucleotides, the CDR3 is TGCGCCAGCAGACGACTAGCGGGGGGCTATCAGACGACCGGGGAGCTGTTTTTT.

The chain has TRBV4-1 and TRBJ2-1; 12 nucleotides match TRBD2. The V gene end was trimmed by 3 bases and the J gene end by 3 bases; junction bases not matched to a gene: 3. Germline lookup yields CDR1 MGHRA and CDR2 YSYEKL. CDR3 length equals 16 residues. In DNA form, the CDR3 reads TGCGCCAGCAGCCAGGGACTAGCGGGCGTCTACAATGAGCAGTTCTTC. Residues: CASSQGLAGVYNEQFF.

This chain links TRBV14 with TRBJ1-2; TRBD1 matches 7 bases. The V gene's germline CDR1 is SGHDN and CDR2 FVKESK. The CDR3 covers 14 residues. The junction had 3 bases not matched to a gene; V was cut back by 1 base and J by 4 bases. DNA for the CDR3: TGTGCCAGCAGCCAAGGAAAGGGGGCCTATGGCTACACCTTC. This codes for CASSQGKGAYGYTF.

The chain recombines TRBV9 with TRBJ2-2; TRBD2 might be the D (5 bases). The CDR3 extends over 15 amino acids. Trimming removed 1 base at V and 0 bases at J, with 7 bases between. CDR1 SGDLS and CDR2 YYNGEE come from the germline V gene. The CDR3 loop is CASSVSGSNTGELFF. In nucleotides, the CDR3 is TGTGCCAGCAGCGTATCGGGATCGAACACCGGGGAGCTGTTTTTT.

This chain connects TRBV10-3 to TRBJ2-3; 7 bases line up with TRBD1. Germline CDR1 reads ENHRY; CDR2 reads SYGVKD. The V segment lost 7 bases and the J segment 4 bases; nucleotides outside the gene matches: 8. The CDR3 contains 14 residues. CDR3 DNA: TGTGCCATCATGAGAACAGGGGTAGCAGATACGCAGTATTTT. Translation: CAIMRTGVADTQYF.

The rearrangement links TRBV7-8 to TRBJ1-5, with D hard to call. Germline CDR1 SGHVS, CDR2 FQNEAQ. Trimming took 0 bases from V and 7 from J, leaving 7 bases between them. The CDR3 totals 13 residues. The CDR3 nucleotides are TGTGCCAGCAGCTTAGCGGAGGACCAGCCCCAGCATTTT. Translation: CASSLAEDQPQHF.

This clone was seen only a few times. The V and J genes are TRBV5-1 and TRBJ1-5; D gene unclear. Trimming stripped 5 bases from V and 5 bases from J, with 5 bases between. This CDR3 region has 11 residues. The germline CDR1 and CDR2 sequences are SGHRS and YFSETQ. The CDR3 is CASREHQPQHF. CDR3 coding DNA: TGCGCCAGCAGGGAACATCAGCCCCAGCATTTT.

This clone was recorded only once. J is TRBJ2-5 and V is TRBV5-1; possibly TRBD2 for D (6 bases). The CDR3 has 15 amino acids. Deletions cut 2 bases from V and 10 bases from J, with 21 bases between. Germline CDR1 and CDR2: SGHRS and YFSETQ. In nucleotides, the CDR3 is TGCGCCAGCAGCTTAAGGGAGGCGGCCCACGGGGACCAGTACTTC. Translated, it gives CASSLREAAHGDQYF.

V and J are TRBV6-1 and TRBJ2-5; 10 bases map to TRBD1. The germline CDR1 and CDR2 sequences are MNHNS and SASEGT. CDR3 length: 15 residues. The V and J ends lost 5 bases and 9 bases, in that order; junction bases with no gene match: 12. The CDR3 DNA reads TGTGCCAGCAGTCCGGACAGGGGGGTATTAGTGTCCCAGTACTTC. This codes for CASSPDRGVLVSQYF.

This clone turned up a few times. The chain joins TRBV4-1 to TRBJ1-3; no firm D call. The germline V gene has CDR1 MGHRA and CDR2 YSYEKL. This CDR3 contains 16 residues. V dropped 0 bases and J dropped 2 bases, with 11 bases sitting between them. The CDR3: CASSQEPASPGNTIYF. DNA of the CDR3: TGCGCCAGCAGCCAAGAACCCGCCAGCCCTGGAAACACCATATATTTT.

This chain connects TRBV19 to TRBJ1-5; tentatively, D is TRBD1 (5 bases). The germline V and J ends were trimmed by 8 bases and 6 bases, with 17 bases remaining between them. The germline V gene encodes CDR1 LNHDA and CDR2 SQIVND (reference sequence). The CDR3 runs 14 residues. The CDR3 is CASAGTGGIQPQHF. For the CDR3, the DNA is TGTGCCAGTGCCGGGACGGGGGGTATTCAGCCCCAGCATTTT. Full variable domain (outside the CDR3, taken from reference TRBV19 and TRBJ1-5): DGGITQSPKYLFRKEGQNVTLSCEQNLNHDAMYWYRQDPGQGLRLIYYSQIVNDFQKGDIAEGYSVSREKKESFPLTVTSAQKNPTAFYLCASAGTGGIQPQHFGDGTRLSIL.